Below are 22 T cell receptor beta chains sequenced from a single sample in a study of T cells in localized non-small cell lung cancer (dated by TCRdb to about 2020). Library creation used the immunoSEQ multiplex PCR assay. Not all clones reach the TCRdb copy of this immuneACCESS table, which keeps in-frame sequences only. Checked studies attribute under half of the gap to unresolved V genes and leave the rest unexplained. This sample holds about 24,000 clones; approximately 83% were observed only once. The top ten hold 5.8% of the sample. The specimen comprised peripheral blood, sampled before any cancer treatment. These TCRs come from a male donor older than 55 with stage II squamous cell lung carcinoma.

The chain is built from TRBV19 and TRBJ1-5; no reliable D call. Between the trimmed V and J ends, which lost 3 bases and 5 bases, there was a span of 14 bases. CDR1 LNHDA and CDR2 SQIVND come from the germline V gene (reference sequence). This CDR3 has 15 residues. As DNA, the CDR3 is TGTGCCAGTAGTATGACCCACTGGGAGGATCAGCCCCAGCATTTT. Translation: CASSMTHWEDQPQHF. The complete variable domain, with remaining parts taken from reference TRBV19 and TRBJ1-5, reads DGGITQSPKYLFRKEGQNVTLSCEQNLNHDAMYWYRQDPGQGLRLIYYSQIVNDFQKGDIAEGYSVSREKKESFPLTVTSAQKNPTAFYLCASSMTHWEDQPQHFGDGTRLSIL.

The CDR3, as DNA: TGTGCCAGCAGATGGGACAGAAACACTGAAGCTTTCTTT. It codes for CASRWDRNTEAFF. The chain has TRBV6-5 and TRBJ1-1; 7 nucleotides align to TRBD1. This CDR3 region has 13 residues. CDR1 is MNHEY, CDR2 SVGAGI, per germline. Trimming removed 6 bases from V and 2 bases from J; junction bases left unmatched: 3.

The chain employs TRBV19 and TRBJ2-1; D remains ambiguous. Between the trimmed V and J ends, which lost 1 base and 6 bases, there was a span of 7 bases. Germline-derived CDR1 and CDR2 are LNHDA and SQIVND (reference sequence). The CDR3 contains 13 residues. Written as DNA, the CDR3 is TGTGCCAGTAGTATAGGAGGTCCCAATGAGCAGTTCTTC. Protein sequence: CASSIGGPNEQFF.

This chain links TRBV7-2 with TRBJ1-1; D is unclear. Germline lookup yields CDR1 SGHTA and CDR2 FQGNSA. V was shortened by 6 bases and J by 1 base, with 9 bases between the two germline ends. The CDR3 length is 13 residues. The CDR3 is CASRPTRNTEAFF. CDR3 DNA: TGTGCCAGCAGGCCTACACGGAACACTGAAGCTTTCTTT. Drawing the rest from reference TRBV7-2 and TRBJ1-1, the complete variable domain is GAGVSQSPSNKVTEKGKDVELRCDPISGHTALYWYRQSLGQGLEFLIYFQGNSAPDKSGLPSDRFSAERTGGSVSTLTIQRTQQEDSAVYLCASRPTRNTEAFFGQGTRLTVV.

The chain uses TRBV9 and TRBJ1-1; TRBD1 aligns across 7 bases. Germline V lookup: CDR1 SGDLS, CDR2 YYNGEE. The CDR3 covers 15 residues. V shed 4 bases, J shed 4 bases, and the junction held 10 bases outside the gene matches. The CDR3 is CASSPRQGTGTEAFF. CDR3 coding DNA: TGTGCCAGCAGCCCCCGACAGGGTACGGGCACTGAAGCTTTCTTT.

The CDR3 sequence is CASSLEGGSGYGYTF. The CDR3 DNA reads as TGTGCCAGCAGCTTGGAGGGGGGGTCGGGCTATGGCTACACCTTC. The chain joins TRBV5-4 to TRBJ1-2, with a possible D match to TRBD1 (6 bases). The germline CDR1 and CDR2 sequences are SGHNT and YYREEE (reference sequence). Trimming cost V 0 bases and J 4 bases, with 13 bases left between them. The CDR3 is made up of 15 amino acids. Full variable domain (remainder filled in from reference TRBV5-4 and TRBJ1-2): ETGVTQSPTHLIKTRGQQVTLRCSSQSGHNTVSWYQQALGQGPQFIFQYYREEENGRGNFPPRFSGLQFPNYSSELNVNALELDDSALYLCASSLEGGSGYGYTFGSGTRLTVV.

J is TRBJ2-3 and V is TRBV9; 7 bases agree with TRBD2. CDR3 length equals 16 residues. The V segment lost 0 bases and the J segment 6 bases; nucleotides outside the gene matches: 10. CDR1 and CDR2 from the germline V gene are SGDLS and YYNGEE. The CDR3 region is CASSVAAAGWGDTQYF. The CDR3 region has the DNA TGTGCCAGCAGCGTAGCGGCAGCGGGATGGGGTGATACGCAGTATTTT.

J is TRBJ1-5 and V is TRBV2, with D unresolved. CDR1 and CDR2 (germline): SNHLY, FYNNEI. Trimming pared 5 bases from V and 2 bases from J, leaving 10 bases between. The CDR3 is 14 residues long. DNA of the CDR3: TGTGCCAGCAGTTCTACATGGGGCAATCAGCCCCAGCATTTT. Translating gives CASSSTWGNQPQHF.

This chain connects TRBV5-6 to TRBJ2-3; D perhaps matches TRBD2 (7 bases). Germline CDR1 SGHDT, CDR2 YYEEEE. The V end was cut by 0 bases, the J end by 10 bases, with 15 bases between. This CDR3 has 14 amino acids. The CDR3 here is CASSLGGGASPQYF. DNA for the CDR3: TGTGCCAGCAGCTTGGGCGGGGGCGCTTCTCCGCAGTATTTT.

This clone was seen a single time. This chain connects TRBV9 to TRBJ2-5; TRBD2 matches at 14 bases. The germline V gene has CDR1 SGDLS and CDR2 YYNGEE. V shed 2 bases and J 2 bases; nucleotides not matched to a gene: 2. The CDR3 is 16 residues long. This CDR3 reads CASSVGLAGGQETQYF. The CDR3 DNA follows: TGTGCCAGCAGCGTCGGACTAGCGGGAGGACAAGAGACCCAGTACTTC.

About this clone: An end of the junction does not agree with germline; a read error may underlie this. This chain links TRBV11-2 with TRBJ2-3; D possibly corresponds to TRBD1 (6 bases). This CDR3 has 12 amino acids. The V gene's germline CDR1 is SGHAT and CDR2 FQNNGV. CDR3 coding DNA: TGTGCCAACAGCTTACAGGGAGATACGCAGTATTTT. It yields the protein CANSLQGDTQYF.

The chain combines TRBV28 with TRBJ1-4; no reliable D call. Deletions cut 5 bases from V and 0 bases from J, with 10 bases between. Looked up from germline, CDR1 is MDHEN and CDR2 is SYDVKM. The length of the CDR3 is 15 residues. For the CDR3, the DNA is TGTGCCAGCAGTCCCTCAGTTGCAACTAATGAAAAACTGTTTTTT. It specifies CASSPSVATNEKLFF.

The chain combines TRBV4-2 with TRBJ1-2, with 11 bases lining up with TRBD1. CDR3 length: 15 residues. J was trimmed by 7 bases and V by 0 bases; bases with no gene match: 4. The germline V gene encodes CDR1 LGHNA and CDR2 YNFKEQ. The CDR3 loop is CASSQDRGQGGGYTF. The CDR3, as DNA: TGTGCCAGCAGCCAAGATAGGGGACAGGGGGGTGGCTACACCTTC.

The genes are TRBV6-1 and TRBJ2-6; 7 bases align to TRBD2. This CDR3 spans 19 amino acids. V was clipped by 3 bases and J by 2 bases; unmatched bases: 13. Per the germline V gene, CDR1 is MNHNS and CDR2 is SASEGT. CDR3: CASSDGLGRVGAGANVLTF. CDR3 DNA sequence: TGTGCCAGCAGTGATGGGTTAGGGAGGGTAGGCGCTGGGGCCAACGTCCTGACTTTC.

The chain carries TRBV6-1 and TRBJ2-7; D might be TRBD2 (5 bases). The CDR3 has 12 residues. Trimming stripped 5 bases from V and 2 bases from J, with 7 bases between. CDR1 is MNHNS and CDR2 is SASEGT in the germline V gene. The CDR3 DNA is TGTGCCAGCAGTAGAGGGCCCTACGAGCAGTACTTC. Protein sequence: CASSRGPYEQYF.

The V call is TRBV11-2, the J call TRBJ2-5; D may be TRBD1 or TRBD2 (5 bases each). Germline CDR1 is SGHAT and CDR2 is FQNNGV. CDR3 length equals 13 residues. V was trimmed by 2 bases and J by 5 bases, leaving 9 bases between them. Here the CDR3 DNA reads TGTGCCAGCAGCTTACCATGGGGGGAGACCCAGTACTTC. Residues: CASSLPWGETQYF.

The V and J genes are TRBV9 and TRBJ2-1; 7 bases line up with TRBD1. V shed 4 bases and J 3 bases; nucleotides not matched to a gene: 7. Germline loops: CDR1 SGDLS, CDR2 YYNGEE. This CDR3 has 15 amino acids. CDR3: CASSLTGTDYNEQFF. For the CDR3, the DNA is TGTGCCAGCAGCTTAACCGGGACAGACTACAATGAGCAGTTCTTC.

The chain uses TRBV25-1 and TRBJ2-7, with D tentatively TRBD2 (5 bases). CDR1 and CDR2 (germline): MGHDK, SYGVNS. V shed 4 bases and J shed 6 bases, with 13 bases lying between them. There are 13 residues in the CDR3. The CDR3 bases are TGTGCCAGCAGTGTAGTTGCGGGTTCCGAGCAGTACTTC. This encodes CASSVVAGSEQYF.

The V call is TRBV6-1, the J call TRBJ2-1, with D hard to call. CDR1 is MNHNS and CDR2 is SASEGT in the germline V gene. This CDR3 contains 14 residues. The ends were cut back, 6 bases at V and 2 bases at J, with 11 bases in the middle. The CDR3 loop reads CASSDSPAYNEQFF. In DNA form, the CDR3 reads TGTGCCAGCAGCGATAGCCCGGCCTACAATGAGCAGTTCTTC.

This sequence joins TRBV6-5 and TRBJ1-2; D is perhaps TRBD1 (6 bases). The CDR3 runs to 15 residues. Trimming removed 2 bases from V and 8 bases from J, with 18 bases in between. The germline CDR1 and CDR2 sequences are MNHEY and SVGAGI. The CDR3 spells CASSYRPGGTGGYTF. For the CDR3, the DNA is TGTGCCAGCAGTTACAGGCCCGGGGGCACTGGGGGCTACACCTTC.

V usage is TRBV5-1 and J usage is TRBJ1-4; the D is unclear. V lost 5 bases and J 0 bases, leaving 11 bases between the germline ends. Germline values: CDR1 SGHRS, CDR2 YFSETQ. The CDR3 contains 15 residues. CDR3 nucleotides: TGCGCCAGCAGGTCGCGCCCAGCAACTAATGAAAAACTGTTTTTT. This codes for CASRSRPATNEKLFF.

The chain carries TRBV6-1 and TRBJ2-3; TRBD2 matches 13 bases. Germline V gene lookup returns CDR1 MNHNS and CDR2 SASEGT. This CDR3 contains 16 residues. J was trimmed by 6 bases and V by 3 bases; bases with no gene match: 6. The CDR3 DNA reads TGTGCCAGCAGTGACCCGACTAGCGGGAGGCCCGATACGCAGTATTTT. This translates into CASSDPTSGRPDTQYF.